In this sample, the clone carrying this T cell receptor (beta chain) turned up a few times. What it binds is unknown. The record originates from a study of beta chain features in type 1 diabetes. Germline CDR1 is SQVTM and CDR2 is ANQGSEA. This CDR3 contains 12 residues. V lost 7 bases to trimming and J lost 5 bases, with 12 bases between them. General study results and limits: Comparison showed that naive, central memory and Treg TCRB repertoires appeared more similar among patients than among healthy donors. Cells with high TCR expression could be over-represented by cDNA sequencing. Moderately but significantly shorter TCRB CDR3s were found in Type 1 diabetes patients in all four CD4+ subsets.

All of the isolated RNA was reverse transcribed, so expressed TCRB transcripts were sequenced. TCRdb's copy holds only in-frame clones and misses some; the assay was immunoSEQ multiplex PCR. Found here are 640,000 or so clones, about an eighth of them singletons; the top ten hold around 0.022%. The sample was naive CD4+ T cells from blood. This chain links TRBV29-1 with TRBJ2-1; tentative D call: TRBD2 (6 bases). The clonotype was recovered from a man aged 18 to 29 with type 1 diabetes. Here the CDR3 reads CSGEGGDNEQFF. The CDR3 DNA is TGCAGCGGAGAGGGCGGGGACAATGAGCAGTTCTTC.